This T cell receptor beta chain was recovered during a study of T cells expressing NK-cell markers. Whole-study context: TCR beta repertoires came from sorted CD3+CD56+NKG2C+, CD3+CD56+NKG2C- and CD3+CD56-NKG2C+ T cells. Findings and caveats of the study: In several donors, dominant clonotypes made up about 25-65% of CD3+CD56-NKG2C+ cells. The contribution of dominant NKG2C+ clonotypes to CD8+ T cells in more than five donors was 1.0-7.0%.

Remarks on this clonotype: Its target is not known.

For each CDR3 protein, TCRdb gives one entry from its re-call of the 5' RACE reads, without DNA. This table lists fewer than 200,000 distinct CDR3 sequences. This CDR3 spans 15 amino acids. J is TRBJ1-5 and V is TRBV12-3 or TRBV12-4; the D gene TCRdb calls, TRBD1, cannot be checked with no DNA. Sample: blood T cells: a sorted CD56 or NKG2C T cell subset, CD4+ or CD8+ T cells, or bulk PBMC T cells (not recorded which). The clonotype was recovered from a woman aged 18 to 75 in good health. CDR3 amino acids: CASSRGQGGNQPQHF.